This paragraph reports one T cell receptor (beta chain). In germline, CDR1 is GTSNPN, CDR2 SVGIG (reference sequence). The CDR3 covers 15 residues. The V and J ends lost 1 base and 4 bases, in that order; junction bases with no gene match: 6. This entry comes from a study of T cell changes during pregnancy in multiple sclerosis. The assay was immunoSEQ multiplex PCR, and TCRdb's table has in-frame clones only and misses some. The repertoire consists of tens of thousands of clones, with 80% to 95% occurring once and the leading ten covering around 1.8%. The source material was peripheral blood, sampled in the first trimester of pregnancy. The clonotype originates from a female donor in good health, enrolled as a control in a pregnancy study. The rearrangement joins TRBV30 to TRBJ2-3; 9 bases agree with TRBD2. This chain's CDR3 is CAWSAGAGGSDTQYF. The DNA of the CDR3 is TGTGCCTGGAGTGCCGGGGCGGGGGGGTCAGATACGCAGTATTTT.